This entry lists 7 T cell receptor beta chains sequenced from one sample in a study of response to subunit inactivated influenza vaccine. Each CDR3 protein gets one entry after TCRdb re-called the RT-PCR reads with MiXCR. Altogether under 850,000 distinct CDR3 sequences are present, 15% to 20% being singletons, with the ten largest covering about a tenth. The sequences come from PBMCs from blood, collected about 5 days after vaccination. The source is a man in his fifties or sixties who received an inactivated influenza vaccine.

The chain combines TRBV10-3 with TRBJ2-3; D uncertain. Germline-derived CDR1 and CDR2 are ENHRY and SYGVKD. There are 13 residues in the CDR3. V lost 5 bases to trimming and J lost 1 base, with 7 bases between them. In DNA, the CDR3 is TGTGCCATCAGTATGTCGCGCACAGATACGCAGTATTTT. Translating it yields CAISMSRTDTQYF.

The chain carries TRBV21-1 and TRBJ2-3; the D segment call TRBD1 is taken from the table without a DNA check. TRBV21-1 is a pseudogene locus. This CDR3 is built from 14 residues. CDR3 sequence (DNA): TGTGCCAGCAGCAAAGGAAGGGGAGTAGATACGCAGTATTTT. Translating gives CASSKGRGVDTQYF.

This clonotype turned up a few times. V gene TRBV4-2 combines with J gene TRBJ2-7; TRBD2 is a possible D gene (5 bases). The CDR3 runs to 14 residues. The germline V and J ends were trimmed by 0 bases and 11 bases, with 17 bases remaining between them. Germline assignment: CDR1 LGHNA and CDR2 YNFKEQ. The CDR3 nucleotides are TGTGCCAGCAGCCAAGATTCTTTCGGGGAAGTGAAGTACTTC. This sequence encodes CASSQDSFGEVKYF.

The V call is TRBV19, the J call TRBJ1-2; 8 positions agree with TRBD1. The CDR3 is made up of 15 amino acids. Germline CDR1 and CDR2: LNHDA and SQIVND (reference sequence). V dropped 8 bases and J dropped 4; count of bases not matched to a gene: 12. The CDR3 sequence is CASAKHGQGGYGYTF. The CDR3 DNA reads as TGTGCCAGTGCAAAACACGGACAGGGCGGCTATGGCTACACCTTC. Filled out from reference TRBV19 and TRBJ1-2, the complete variable domain reads DGGITQSPKYLFRKEGQNVTLSCEQNLNHDAMYWYRQDPGQGLRLIYYSQIVNDFQKGDIAEGYSVSREKKESFPLTVTSAQKNPTAFYLCASAKHGQGGYGYTFGSGTRLTVV.

Many counts were recorded for this clonotype. The chain recombines TRBV12-3 or TRBV12-4 with TRBJ1-1; no reliable D call. The CDR3 totals 14 residues. Deletions cut 2 bases from V and 0 bases from J, with 7 bases between. The CDR3 DNA reads TGTGCCAGCAGTTTATTAATCATGAACACTGAAGCTTTCTTT. Protein: CASSLLIMNTEAFF.

The table lists this clonotype with a few counts. This chain uses TRBV20-1 with TRBJ1-5; possible D gene TRBD1, 6 bases. This CDR3 is built from 11 residues. The V gene lost 6 bases and the J gene lost 6 bases, with 9 bases spanning the gap. CDR1 is DFQATT, CDR2 SNEGSKA, per germline (reference sequence). Here the CDR3 reads CSARRGQPQHF. As DNA, the CDR3 is TGCAGTGCCCGCAGGGGTCAGCCCCAGCATTTT.

The gene calls are TRBV4-2 and TRBJ2-5, with 9 positions matching TRBD2. The junction had 3 bases not matched to a gene; V was cut back by 0 bases and J by 1 base. Germline V gene sequence: CDR1 LGHNA, CDR2 YNFKEQ. The CDR3 extends over 16 amino acids. The CDR3 region is CASSQESSGGQETQYF. In DNA, the CDR3 is TGTGCCAGCAGCCAAGAAAGTAGCGGGGGCCAAGAGACCCAGTACTTC.